Below, 17 T cell receptor beta chains from the same sample are listed, as sequenced in a study of CD4 T cells in relation to SARS-CoV-2 and coronaviruses (dated by TCRdb to the early 2020s). These TCRs' antigens remain unknown. Libraries were prepared through the immunoSEQ multiplex PCR assay. In its TCRdb copy, this immuneACCESS table keeps in-frame sequences only and misses some clones. Where compared with another copy, unresolved V genes explain less than half of these, and the others have no known cause. This sample gives about 36,000 clones in total; about 80% of them show up just once. The ten largest make up 6.6% of the sample. The sample comprised naive CD4+ T cells from PBMCs, cultured in vitro. The cell subset or site label here, explained by the study, means: naive CD4+ T cells isolated by negative enrichment. The origin of the receptors is an adult with COVID-19.

This chain links TRBV7-2 with TRBJ1-4, with TRBD1 matching over 8 bases. The junction had 2 bases not matched to a gene; V was cut back by 2 bases and J by 6 bases. The CDR3 sequence is 14 residues long. Per the germline V gene, CDR1 is SGHTA and CDR2 is FQGNSA. CDR3 nucleotides: TGTGCCAGCAGCTTACAGACAGGGGATGAAAAACTGTTTTTT. Translating it yields CASSLQTGDEKLFF.

The CDR3 sequence is CASSLEGGSWDTQYF. The CDR3 DNA reads as TGTGCCAGCAGCTTAGAGGGCGGGAGTTGGGATACGCAGTATTTT. The V call is TRBV11-2, the J call TRBJ2-3, with 7 bases that match TRBD2. J gave up 6 bases and V 0 bases, and 6 bases lay outside the gene matches. Germline assignment: CDR1 SGHAT and CDR2 FQNNGV. This CDR3 has 15 amino acids.

This chain uses TRBV10-3 with TRBJ2-1; 9 positions match TRBD2. The CDR3 is made up of 14 amino acids. Germline V gene data show CDR1 as ENHRY and CDR2 as SYGVKD. Losses at the gene ends were 7 bases for V and 9 bases for J; bases not matched to a gene: 10. CDR3 loop: CAIKAPLAGTEQFF. The CDR3 DNA reads as TGTGCCATCAAAGCCCCCCTAGCGGGAACTGAGCAGTTCTTC.

The rearrangement links TRBV4-3 to TRBJ1-5; D is possibly TRBD1 (6 bases). The germline V gene encodes CDR1 LGHNA and CDR2 YSLEER. The CDR3 is 16 residues long. With 1 base removed from V and 6 bases from J, the gap between germline ends came to 16 bases. CDR3 coding DNA: TGCGCCAGCAGCCAAGCCTACTCAGGGGAATCTCAGCCCCAGCATTTT. It specifies CASSQAYSGESQPQHF.

This clone was observed a handful of times. This sequence joins TRBV18 and TRBJ1-5; TRBD1 aligns across 9 bases. The germline gives CDR1 KGHSH, CDR2 LQKENI. The CDR3 has 14 amino acids. The V gene end was trimmed by 5 bases and the J gene end by 8 bases; junction bases not matched to a gene: 7. The CDR3 sequence: CASSTGQGREPQHF. The CDR3 DNA follows: TGTGCCAGCTCAACCGGACAGGGGAGAGAGCCCCAGCATTTT.

The V call is TRBV19, the J call TRBJ2-1; D possibly uses TRBD1 or TRBD2 (5 bases each). Trimming left V 3 bases short and J 0 bases short, with 15 bases between. The V gene's germline CDR1 is LNHDA and CDR2 SQIVND (reference sequence). The length of the CDR3 is 17 residues. CDR3 amino acids: CASSIFSMGTSYNEQFF. For the CDR3, the DNA is TGTGCCAGTAGTATTTTTAGTATGGGGACCTCCTACAATGAGCAGTTCTTC.

The chain links TRBV2 to TRBJ1-6, with a weak D call TRBD1 (6 bases). Looked up from germline, CDR1 is SNHLY and CDR2 is FYNNEI. The CDR3 covers 14 residues. The V and J ends lost 1 base and 7 bases respectively, with 8 bases between them. Here the CDR3 DNA reads TGTGCCAGCAGTGAAGGGACAGTCAATTCACCCCTCCACTTT. Residues: CASSEGTVNSPLHF.

The CDR3 DNA is TGTGCCAGCTCACCACAGGCAGACTCCTACGAGCAGTACTTC. Its protein product is CASSPQADSYEQYF. The V call is TRBV18, the J call TRBJ2-7; D unresolved. Deletions cut 1 base from V and 0 bases from J, with 7 bases between. This CDR3 is 14 amino acids long. Germline loops: CDR1 KGHSH, CDR2 LQKENI.

This sequence joins TRBV9 and TRBJ2-2; D possibly corresponds to TRBD1 (5 bases). Per the germline V gene, CDR1 is SGDLS and CDR2 is YYNGEE. This CDR3 has 15 amino acids. Trimming shortened V by 1 base and J by 1 base, and 8 bases separated the two germline ends. This chain's CDR3 is CASSVRTRNTGELFF. For the CDR3, the DNA is TGTGCCAGCAGCGTAAGGACACGGAACACCGGGGAGCTGTTTTTT.

This clone was recorded a few times. The chain couples TRBV29-1 to TRBJ2-7; 10 bases map to TRBD2. From germline, CDR1 is SQVTM and CDR2 ANQGSEA. Trimming took 5 bases from V and 4 from J; bases not matched to a gene: 5. The CDR3 consists of 13 residues. The CDR3 bases are TGCAGCGTTATAGCGGGAGGAAGATACGAGCAGTACTTC. Its translation: CSVIAGGRYEQYF.

CDR3 protein: CASSLAGTSRPQETQYF. In DNA, the CDR3 is TGTGCCAGCAGTCTGGCCGGGACTAGCCGCCCCCAAGAGACCCAGTACTTC. The rearrangement joins TRBV27 to TRBJ2-5; 9 bases map to TRBD2. This CDR3 is 17 amino acids long. Looked up from germline, CDR1 is MNHEY and CDR2 is SMNVEV (reference sequence). J gave up 1 base and V 5 bases, and 11 bases lay outside the gene matches.

This clone has a single count. The V and J genes are TRBV6-5 and TRBJ1-4; no reliable D call. The CDR3 contains 13 residues. V lost 8 bases and J 8 bases, leaving 15 bases between the germline ends. The germline V gene encodes CDR1 MNHEY and CDR2 SVGAGI. CDR3 sequence: CASAPRGKEKLFF. In DNA, the CDR3 is TGTGCCAGCGCCCCAAGAGGGAAAGAAAAACTGTTTTTT.

The rearrangement uses TRBV7-3 and TRBJ1-1; TRBD1 is a possible D gene (5 bases). This CDR3 spans 13 amino acids. V lost 5 bases and J lost 4, with 11 bases in between. CDR1 and CDR2 from the germline V gene are SGHTA and FQGTGA. The CDR3: CASSRGEVTEAFF. CDR3 in DNA: TGTGCCAGCAGCCGAGGGGAGGTCACTGAAGCTTTCTTT.

This sequence joins TRBV18 and TRBJ1-1; no reliable D call. Trimming shortened V by 3 bases and J by 0 bases, and 5 bases separated the two germline ends. This CDR3 comprises 13 residues. Germline V lookup: CDR1 KGHSH, CDR2 LQKENI. CDR3 sequence (DNA): TGTGCCAGCTCACCGGCCTTGAACACTGAAGCTTTCTTT. This gives the protein CASSPALNTEAFF.

V gene TRBV18 combines with J gene TRBJ2-3, with D uncertain. CDR1 is KGHSH, CDR2 LQKENI, per germline. There are 14 residues in the CDR3. The ends were cut back, 2 bases at V and 8 bases at J, with 14 bases in the middle. Here the CDR3 DNA reads TGTGCCAGCTCACCAGGGTCCGGTCGCGGTACGCAGTATTTT. This translates into CASSPGSGRGTQYF. Based on the CDR3 plus reference TRBV18 and TRBJ2-3, the full variable domain is NAGVMQNPRHLVRRRGQEARLRCSPMKGHSHVYWYRQLPEEGLKFMVYLQKENIIDESGMPKERFSAEFPKEGPSILRIQQVVRGDSAAYFCASSPGSGRGTQYFGPGTRLTVL.

The rearrangement joins TRBV5-6 to TRBJ2-5, with D perhaps matching TRBD1 (5 bases). CDR3 length: 14 amino acids. CDR1 is SGHDT and CDR2 is YYEEEE in the germline V gene. Trimming took off 5 bases at V and 0 bases at J, with 11 bases between the two ends. The CDR3 nucleotides read TGTGCCAGCAGTTCACAGGAGTACCAAGAGACCCAGTACTTC. Residues: CASSSQEYQETQYF. Variable domain in full (rest from reference TRBV5-6 and TRBJ2-5): DAGVTQSPTHLIKTRGQQVTLRCSPKSGHDTVSWYQQALGQGPQFIFQYYEEEERQRGNFPDRFSGHQFPNYSSELNVNALLLGDSALYLCASSSQEYQETQYFGPGTRLLVL.

The chain has TRBV18 and TRBJ2-7; TRBD1 matches at 10 bases. Looked up from germline, CDR1 is KGHSH and CDR2 is LQKENI. V gave up 4 bases and J gave up 4 bases; unmatched junction bases: 4. CDR3 length equals 14 residues. The CDR3 protein is CASSRPDRGYEQYF. CDR3 nucleotides: TGTGCCAGCTCACGTCCGGACAGGGGGTACGAGCAGTACTTC.